A single sample is the source of the 9 T cell receptor beta chains below, sequenced in a study of OX40 agonist ivuxolimab in advanced cancers. Generated by immunoSEQ multiplex PCR, the TCRdb table keeps only in-frame clones and is missing some. The sample includes tens of thousands of clones, approximately 89% seen only once; the top ten take 0.85% to 1.2%. Sequenced material: CD4+ or CD8+ T cells sorted from blood, taken in a trial of the OX40 agonist ivuxolimab. The receptors come from an adult with an advanced solid tumor such as melanoma, head and neck, liver or kidney cancer.

This clone was detected only a few times. The rearrangement uses TRBV2 and TRBJ1-3, with D uncertain. V lost 5 bases, J lost 0 bases, and 8 bases lay in between. CDR3 length equals 14 residues. Germline-derived CDR1 and CDR2 are SNHLY and FYNNEI. In nucleotides, the CDR3 is TGTGCCAGCAGTCCGGAGCTCTCTGGAAACACCATATATTTT. Translation gives CASSPELSGNTIYF.

This chain joins TRBV4-1 and TRBJ2-5; D may match TRBD1 or TRBD2 (6 bases each). Trimming removed 0 bases at V and 10 bases at J, with 12 bases between. Germline assignment: CDR1 MGHRA and CDR2 YSYEKL. The CDR3 extends over 13 amino acids. CDR3 bases: TGCGCCAGCAGCCAAGAAGAGGGGGGAAACCAGTACTTC. Its protein is CASSQEEGGNQYF.

This sequence joins TRBV4-2 and TRBJ1-4; D is undetermined. CDR1 LGHNA and CDR2 YNFKEQ come from the germline V gene. Trimming cost V 5 bases and J 8 bases, with 15 bases left between them. The CDR3 is 14 residues long. The CDR3 region has the DNA TGTGCCAGCAGCAGGGATCGGACGGGGGAAAAACTGTTTTTT. This encodes CASSRDRTGEKLFF.

V gene TRBV2 combines with J gene TRBJ1-6; unclear D gene. There are 14 residues in the CDR3. Looked up from germline, CDR1 is SNHLY and CDR2 is FYNNEI. V was cut by 0 bases and J by 9 bases, with 9 bases left in between. The CDR3 nucleotides are TGTGCCAGCAGTGAAGCGCTAAGAATTTCACCCCTCCACTTT. Its protein is CASSEALRISPLHF.

The rearrangement uses TRBV5-1 and TRBJ2-5, with D possibly being TRBD2 (5 bases). CDR1 is SGHRS, CDR2 YFSETQ, per germline. The CDR3 covers 13 residues. Trimming removed 4 bases at V and 3 bases at J, with 10 bases between. The CDR3 region has the DNA TGCGCCAGCAGCCCCGGACTCAAAGAGACCCAGTACTTC. Residues: CASSPGLKETQYF.

This chain joins TRBV5-4 and TRBJ1-2; TRBD1 aligns across 7 bases. Germline CDR1 is SGHNT and CDR2 is YYREEE (reference sequence). The CDR3 contains 16 residues. V was pared by 4 bases and J by 8 bases, with 17 bases of the junction left unmatched. This CDR3 is CASSPQKLNRGSGYTF. DNA for the CDR3: TGTGCCAGCAGCCCACAAAAGCTTAACAGGGGATCCGGCTACACCTTC.

Comment on this clone: The germline gene is not matched at one end of the junction; a read error may be the cause. V gene TRBV27 combines with J gene TRBJ1-2; D is ambiguous. CDR1 and CDR2 from the germline V gene are MNHEY and SMNVEV (reference sequence). The CDR3 runs 14 residues. The CDR3 here is CASSLKFEGYGYAF. Written as DNA, the CDR3 is TGTGCCAGCAGTTTAAAGTTCGAGGGCTATGGCTACGCCTTC.

The chain has TRBV7-9 and TRBJ1-2; no definite D call. There are 13 residues in the CDR3. Germline-derived CDR1 and CDR2 are SEHNR and FQNEAQ (reference sequence). Trimming pared 0 bases from V and 8 bases from J, leaving 10 bases between. CDR3 in DNA: TGTGCCAGCAGCTTAGCGGCAAGGGTCGGCTACACCTTC. Protein product: CASSLAARVGYTF.

As to this clone: Germline is not matched at one junction end, which may reflect a read error. This chain links TRBV12-5 with TRBJ1-2, with D possibly being TRBD1 (5 bases). The V gene's germline CDR1 is LGHNT and CDR2 FRNRAP. The CDR3 is 13 amino acids. The CDR3 loop reads CASGLGLNYGYTF. CDR3 in DNA: TGTGCTAGTGGATTGGGGCTCAACTATGGCTACACCTTC.